This TCR beta chain was sequenced for a study of control samples from healthy donors and cancer patients. Assay used: immunoSEQ multiplex PCR; TCRdb lists only in-frame clones, some missing. The repertoire holds roughly 95,000 clones, approximately 93% seen once, with approximately 1% in the top ten. The CDR3 is made up of 14 amino acids. V shed 4 bases and J 7 bases; nucleotides not matched to a gene: 9. Germline V gives CDR1 SGDLS, CDR2 YYNGEE. This clone appeared a single time. This receptor was obtained from a woman in her 30s in good health. The chain joins TRBV9 to TRBJ2-7, with 9 bases identical to TRBD1. Sequenced: blood. CDR3 amino acids: CASSKGQGNWEQYF. The CDR3 DNA follows: TGTGCCAGCAGCAAAGGACAGGGGAACTGGGAGCAGTACTTC.